These 9 T cell receptor beta chains were all obtained from the same sample, sequenced in a study of T-cell reconstitution after alpha-beta-depleted transplantation in children. The authors prepared the TCRbeta library with unique molecular identifiers. TCRdb analysed the PCR reads with MiXCR anew, one entry per CDR3 protein. The profile shows hundreds of thousands of distinct CDR3 sequences, 15% to 20% of them singletons. The source material was PBMCs, mostly from graft donor cells, sampled 360 days after TCRalphabeta/CD19-depleted stem cell transplant. These receptors were obtained from a male patient aged 10-17 years who had a stem cell transplant for acute lymphoblastic leukemia, so the T cells may come from the graft donor.

In its sample, this clonotype was seen many times. The rearrangement links TRBV4-1 to TRBJ2-7, with 7 nucleotides matching TRBD1. Trimming at V came to 4 bases and at J to 4 bases, leaving 1 base not matched to a gene. Germline lookup yields CDR1 MGHRA and CDR2 YSYEKL. There are 12 residues in the CDR3. The DNA for the CDR3 is TGCGCCAGCAGCCCGGGACAGTACGAGCAGTACTTC. Amino acid sequence: CASSPGQYEQYF.

This chain links TRBV12-3 or TRBV12-4 with TRBJ1-5; D unclear. The CDR3 contains 15 residues. Trimming shortened V by 3 bases and J by 4 bases, and 13 bases separated the two germline ends. The CDR3, as DNA: TGTGCCAGCAGTTTTAACGAACGTCTAAATCAGCCCCAGCATTTT. As protein: CASSFNERLNQPQHF.

This clonotype was seen more than once but under ten times. This chain connects TRBV14 to TRBJ2-1; 14 bases fit TRBD2. From germline, CDR1 is SGHDN and CDR2 FVKESK. V lost 4 bases and J lost 0; bases outside the gene matches: 14. The CDR3 is 21 residues long. CDR3 sequence: CASSRNPGLAGVWSSYNEQFF. DNA of the CDR3: TGTGCCAGCAGCCGGAATCCGGGACTAGCGGGAGTTTGGAGCTCCTACAATGAGCAGTTCTTC.

The rearrangement links TRBV4-1 to TRBJ2-1; D remains unclear. V dropped 4 bases and J dropped 4 bases, with 20 bases sitting between them. Germline V gene lookup returns CDR1 MGHRA and CDR2 YSYEKL. The length of the CDR3 is 17 residues. CDR3 nucleotide sequence: TGCGCCAGCAGCCCCTCCCGTAGGAGAACCTGGTACAATGAGCAGTTCTTC. It codes for CASSPSRRRTWYNEQFF.

This chain uses TRBV29-1 with TRBJ1-1; D not resolved. Between the trimmed V and J ends, which lost 4 bases and 7 bases, there was a span of 16 bases. Germline CDR1 and CDR2: SQVTM and ANQGSEA. There are 13 residues in the CDR3. The CDR3 sequence is CSVVPGRSYEAFF. In DNA, the CDR3 is TGCAGCGTTGTCCCAGGACGATCGTATGAAGCTTTCTTT.

The chain recombines TRBV5-5 with TRBJ2-3, with 9 bases identical to TRBD2. V trimming: 4 bases; J trimming: 2 bases; junction bases outside the gene matches: 8. CDR1 SGHKS and CDR2 YYEKEE come from the germline V gene (reference sequence). CDR3 length equals 16 residues. CDR3 loop: CASSDGRLAATDTQYF. CDR3 in DNA: TGTGCCAGCAGCGATGGGCGACTAGCGGCCACAGATACGCAGTATTTT.

V usage is TRBV7-9 and J usage is TRBJ2-5; D gene ambiguous. CDR3 size: 12 residues. V lost 4 bases to trimming and J lost 5 bases, with 8 bases between them. Germline assignment: CDR1 SEHNR and CDR2 FQNEAQ (reference sequence). In DNA form, the CDR3 reads TGTGCCAGCAGCTGGCCGTGGGAGACCCAGTACTTC. Translating it yields CASSWPWETQYF.

Only a few counts were recorded for this clonotype. This rearrangement joins TRBV12-3 or TRBV12-4 to TRBJ1-1, with TRBD1 matching 10 bases. The CDR3 is made up of 17 amino acids. Trimming at V came to 6 bases and at J to 3 bases, leaving 13 bases not matched to a gene. CDR3 nucleotides: TGTGCCAGCAGCTCCGACAGGGGGCAGGTAGACGACACTGAAGCTTTCTTT. This codes for CASSSDRGQVDDTEAFF.

This chain links TRBV7-8 with TRBJ2-2; D gene uncertain. Germline V lookup: CDR1 SGHVS, CDR2 FQNEAQ. Trimming took off 1 base at V and 1 base at J, with 7 bases between the two ends. The CDR3 has 15 amino acids. The chain's CDR3 is CASSLVGLNTGELFF. The CDR3 bases are TGTGCCAGCAGCTTAGTTGGGCTGAACACCGGGGAGCTGTTTTTT.